Below are 29 T cell receptor beta chains sequenced from a single sample in a study of blood T cell repertoires in COVID-19. Profiled with immunoSEQ multiplex PCR; TCRdb holds only in-frame clones, not every one. The sample shows fewer than 50,000 clones, around 80% of them seen only once. The sequencing sample was made of peripheral blood. The receptors stem from a man at least 80 years old with active or convalescent COVID-19.

The CDR3 region has the DNA TGTGCCAGCAGCTTGGGACAGGGGGCTCACTATGGCTACACCTTC. This sequence encodes CASSLGQGAHYGYTF. V is TRBV13 and J is TRBJ1-2; 12 nucleotides agree with TRBD1. The CDR3 is 15 amino acids. Germline assignment: CDR1 PRHDT and CDR2 FYEKMQ (reference sequence). V trimming: 3 bases; J trimming: 3 bases; junction bases outside the gene matches: 2.

V gene TRBV20-1 combines with J gene TRBJ2-3, with TRBD2 matching 9 bases. The V gene end was trimmed by 3 bases and the J gene end by 6 bases; junction bases not matched to a gene: 10. Germline values: CDR1 DFQATT, CDR2 SNEGSKA (reference sequence). The CDR3 spans 15 residues. CDR3 bases: TGCAGTGCTAGTCGGCGCGGGGGGGCCGCTGATACGCAGTATTTT. Protein: CSASRRGGAADTQYF.

This clone was detected only a few times. This rearrangement joins TRBV10-3 to TRBJ2-1, with D possibly matching TRBD1 (5 bases). The CDR3 runs 13 residues. V was clipped by 3 bases and J by 5 bases, with 8 bases between them. Germline V lookup: CDR1 ENHRY, CDR2 SYGVKD. CDR3 in amino acids: CAISEQENNEQFF. The CDR3 DNA follows: TGTGCCATCAGTGAACAGGAGAACAATGAGCAGTTCTTC.

The CDR3 loop is CASSLAPLAVQETQYF. DNA of the CDR3: TGTGCCAGCAGCTTAGCCCCGCTAGCGGTCCAAGAGACCCAGTACTTC. The V and J genes are TRBV11-1 and TRBJ2-5, with 7 bases aligning to TRBD2. This CDR3 has 16 amino acids. Germline CDR1 is SGHAT and CDR2 is FQDESV (reference sequence). Losses at the gene ends were 0 bases for V and 1 base for J; bases not matched to a gene: 5.

This rearrangement joins TRBV5-4 to TRBJ2-7, with TRBD1 matching over 8 bases. The CDR3 extends over 13 amino acids. The ends lost 3 bases at V and 1 base at J; junction bases unmatched: 0. Germline V lookup: CDR1 SGHNT, CDR2 YYREEE (reference sequence). The CDR3 nucleotides are TGTGCCAGCAGCTGGGACAGGTCCTACGAGCAGTACTTC. Translated: CASSWDRSYEQYF.

The CDR3: CASSFYRRGSSYEQYF. The CDR3 coding sequence is TGTGCCAGCAGTTTCTATCGACGGGGGTCAAGCTACGAGCAGTACTTC. The V and J genes are TRBV28 and TRBJ2-7, with D possibly being TRBD2 (6 bases). The CDR3 sequence is 16 residues long. Between the trimmed V and J ends, which lost 3 bases and 3 bases, there was a span of 18 bases. Per the germline V gene, CDR1 is MDHEN and CDR2 is SYDVKM.

V gene TRBV9 combines with J gene TRBJ2-2, with D unclear. Deletions cut 4 bases from V and 2 bases from J, with 6 bases between. The germline gives CDR1 SGDLS, CDR2 YYNGEE. This CDR3 comprises 13 residues. The CDR3 nucleotides read TGTGCCAGCAGCCCCACAAACACCGGGGAGCTGTTTTTT. Encoded protein: CASSPTNTGELFF.

The chain uses TRBV2 and TRBJ1-6, with 10 bases lining up with TRBD1. This CDR3 is built from 16 residues. V trimming: 2 bases; J trimming: 10 bases; junction bases outside the gene matches: 8. CDR1 is SNHLY and CDR2 is FYNNEI in the germline V gene. The CDR3 DNA sequence: TGTGCCAGCAGTGAAACCGGGACAGGGGTAGGATCACCCCTCCACTTT. The encoded protein is CASSETGTGVGSPLHF.

This rearrangement joins TRBV11-3 to TRBJ2-3; D possibly corresponds to TRBD1 (7 bases). Between the trimmed V and J ends, which lost 5 bases and 5 bases, there was a span of 14 bases. Germline loops: CDR1 SGHNT, CDR2 YENEEA. This CDR3 spans 14 amino acids. Here the CDR3 DNA reads TGTGCCAGCAGCCCCGGAGGGGACAGAGATACGCAGTATTTT. As protein: CASSPGGDRDTQYF. Filled out from reference TRBV11-3 and TRBJ2-3, the complete variable domain reads EAGVVQSPRYKIIEKKQPVAFWCNPISGHNTLYWYLQNLGQGPELLIRYENEEAVDDSQLPKDRFSAERLKGVDSTLKIQPAELGDSAVYLCASSPGGDRDTQYFGPGTRLTVL.

The V and J genes are TRBV19 and TRBJ1-1; D is possibly TRBD1 (5 bases). Trimming removed 6 bases at V and 3 bases at J, with 20 bases between. CDR1 and CDR2 (germline): LNHDA, SQIVND (reference sequence). The length of the CDR3 is 16 residues. CDR3 sequence reads: CASSRQGGAGHTEAFF. CDR3 in DNA: TGTGCCAGTAGCCGCCAGGGTGGAGCGGGGCACACTGAAGCTTTCTTT.

This clone has only a few counts. The chain carries TRBV15 and TRBJ1-4; no definite D call. CDR1 LNHNV and CDR2 YYDKDF come from the germline V gene (reference sequence). The V end lost 5 bases, the J end lost 0 bases, and 10 bases lay between the germline ends. CDR3 length equals 15 residues. DNA of the CDR3: TGTGCCACCAGCGCAACAGCGGCAACTAATGAAAAACTGTTTTTT. Protein product: CATSATAATNEKLFF.

The chain combines TRBV21-1 with TRBJ1-6. TRBV21-1 is a documented pseudogene. The CDR3 runs to 14 residues. The CDR3 loop reads CASSKVKRDSPLHF. DNA of the CDR3: TGTGCCAGCAGCAAAGTAAAGAGGGATTCACCCCTCCACTTT.

The chain is built from TRBV28 and TRBJ2-7, with D possibly TRBD2 on 6 matching bases. Germline CDR1 and CDR2: MDHEN and SYDVKM. The CDR3 contains 14 residues. The V and J ends lost 5 bases and 2 bases respectively, with 13 bases between them. CDR3 nucleotide sequence: TGTGCCAGCAGTCTTTGGGACTCAGCCTACGAGCAGTACTTC. Protein sequence: CASSLWDSAYEQYF.

This sequence joins TRBV20-1 and TRBJ2-1, with a weak D call TRBD1 (6 bases). CDR1 and CDR2 (germline): DFQATT, SNEGSKA (reference sequence). The CDR3 consists of 14 residues. V was trimmed by 3 bases and J by 2 bases, leaving 11 bases between them. The CDR3 DNA sequence: TGCAGTGCTAGTCAGCAGGGGCCCTACAATGAGCAGTTCTTC. Its translation is CSASQQGPYNEQFF.

In its sample, this clone was seen a few times. The chain combines TRBV3-1 (or the pseudogene TRBV3-2) with TRBJ2-1; 10 nucleotides agree with TRBD2. V lost 0 bases, J lost 9 bases, and 11 bases stayed unmatched. Germline-derived CDR1 and CDR2 are LGHDT and YNNKEL (reference sequence). The CDR3 sequence is 17 residues long. As DNA, the CDR3 is TGTGCCAGCAGCCAAGAAAGGGAGCTAGCGGGAGCGAGTGAGCAGTTCTTC. Encoded protein: CASSQERELAGASEQFF.

The rearrangement uses TRBV7-9 and TRBJ2-7, with D possibly matching TRBD1 (6 bases). The ends were cut back, 2 bases at V and 3 bases at J, with 8 bases in the middle. The CDR3 spans 13 residues. Per the germline V gene, CDR1 is SEHNR and CDR2 is FQNEAQ (reference sequence). CDR3 DNA: TGTGCCAGCAGCTTACAGGGGCACTACGAGCAGTACTTC. This translates into CASSLQGHYEQYF.

This chain joins TRBV6-2 or TRBV6-3 and TRBJ2-3, with TRBD2 identical over 12 bases. The germline CDR1 and CDR2 sequences are MNHEY and SVGEGT. The CDR3 is 17 residues long. Trimming cost V 2 bases and J 2 bases; bases outside gene matches: 5. Here the CDR3 reads CASSYGGLAGNTDTQYF. The CDR3, as DNA: TGTGCCAGCAGTTACGGAGGACTAGCGGGGAACACAGATACGCAGTATTTT.

The chain links TRBV28 to TRBJ1-6; D is possibly TRBD1 (5 bases). Germline-derived CDR1 and CDR2 are MDHEN and SYDVKM. This CDR3 contains 14 residues. V gave up 5 bases and J gave up 7 bases, with 12 bases separating them. This chain's CDR3 is CASSPTAANSPLHF. The CDR3 nucleotides read TGTGCCAGCAGTCCGACAGCTGCCAATTCACCCCTCCACTTT. Full variable domain (missing parts from reference TRBV28 and TRBJ1-6): DVKVTQSSRYLVKRTGEKVFLECVQDMDHENMFWYRQDPGLGLRLIYFSYDVKMKEKGDIPEGYSVSREKKERFSLILESASTNQTSMYLCASSPTAANSPLHFGNGTRLTVT.

The rearrangement links TRBV5-1 to TRBJ2-2, with a possible D match to TRBD1 (5 bases). Germline V lookup: CDR1 SGHRS, CDR2 YFSETQ. The germline V and J ends were trimmed by 4 bases and 4 bases, with 14 bases remaining between them. The CDR3 extends over 15 amino acids. The CDR3 sequence: CASSILDSSTGELFF. CDR3 sequence (DNA): TGCGCCAGCAGCATCCTAGACAGCTCCACCGGGGAGCTGTTTTTT.

The chain couples TRBV28 to TRBJ1-2, with a weak D call TRBD1 (5 bases). The CDR3 runs to 15 residues. Germline V CDR1 and CDR2: MDHEN, SYDVKM. Trimming cost V 2 bases and J 7 bases, with 17 bases left between them. CDR3 DNA: TGTGCCAGCAGTTTAAGATGGCGGGGGGAGGGTGGCTACACCTTC. This translates into CASSLRWRGEGGYTF.

This chain links TRBV30 with TRBJ1-4; 8 nucleotides match TRBD1. Germline trimming cut 1 base from V and 7 bases from J; bases unmatched to any gene: 5. CDR1 and CDR2 (germline): GTSNPN, SVGIG (reference sequence). The CDR3 sequence is 14 residues long. The CDR3 nucleotides are TGTGCCTGGAGTGAGGACAGGGTTGCTGAAAAACTGTTTTTT. Its translation is CAWSEDRVAEKLFF. Full variable domain (rest looked up from reference TRBV30 and TRBJ1-4): SQTIHQWPATLVQPVGSPLSLECTVEGTSNPNLYWYRQAAGRGLQLLFYSVGIGQISSEVPQNLSASRPQDRQFILSSKKLLLSDSGFYLCAWSEDRVAEKLFFGSGTQLSVL.

CDR3 bases: TGTGCCAGCAGCGGGAGGGGGACCTTCCCGGGGGGTAGCCAGCCCCAGCATTTT. The encoded protein is CASSGRGTFPGGSQPQHF. The rearrangement uses TRBV11-2 and TRBJ1-5; TRBD1 is a possible D gene (6 bases). Trimming left V 5 bases short and J 7 bases short, with 27 bases between. Germline-derived CDR1 and CDR2 are SGHAT and FQNNGV. This CDR3 is 18 amino acids long.

This chain joins TRBV28 and TRBJ1-1; 9 bases align to TRBD1. V trimming: 3 bases; J trimming: 5 bases; junction bases outside the gene matches: 7. This CDR3 contains 15 residues. CDR1 and CDR2 (germline): MDHEN, SYDVKM. The CDR3 spells CASSLPQTGGTEAFF. CDR3 nucleotides: TGTGCCAGCAGTTTGCCCCAGACAGGGGGTACTGAAGCTTTCTTT.

The rearrangement joins TRBV19 to TRBJ2-1; 8 nucleotides line up with TRBD2. This CDR3 has 15 amino acids. V lost 1 base, J lost 6 bases, and 5 bases stayed unmatched. Looked up from germline, CDR1 is LNHDA and CDR2 is SQIVND (reference sequence). The CDR3 DNA sequence: TGTGCCAGTAGTATAGGGCTAGCGGGCCTCAATGAGCAGTTCTTC. As protein: CASSIGLAGLNEQFF.

By share, this clone counts as hyperexpanded. This sequence joins TRBV21-1 and TRBJ1-5. TRBV21-1 is a known pseudogene. The CDR3 sequence is 17 residues long. The CDR3 region is CASSKAPPWRGQQPQHF. The CDR3 DNA sequence: TGTGCCAGCAGCAAAGCCCCCCCATGGCGGGGGCAACAGCCCCAGCATTTT.

The chain carries TRBV9 and TRBJ1-4, with 9 positions matching TRBD1. CDR3 size: 15 residues. The V and J ends lost 3 bases and 7 bases, in that order; junction bases with no gene match: 7. Germline CDR1 SGDLS, CDR2 YYNGEE. The CDR3 sequence: CASSARDREGEKLFF. As DNA, the CDR3 is TGTGCCAGCAGCGCGAGGGACAGGGAAGGTGAAAAACTGTTTTTT.

V and J are TRBV9 and TRBJ2-3; TRBD2 agrees at 10 bases. Germline CDR1 and CDR2: SGDLS and YYNGEE. The CDR3 spans 15 residues. V lost 4 bases and J lost 1; bases outside the gene matches: 3. The CDR3 nucleotides read TGTGCCAGCAGCCCTCTAGCGGGGGGCACAGATACGCAGTATTTT. Translation gives CASSPLAGGTDTQYF.

This clone was seen only a few times. V gene TRBV9 combines with J gene TRBJ1-1, with 7 bases that match TRBD1. Germline V gene lookup returns CDR1 SGDLS and CDR2 YYNGEE. This CDR3 region has 15 residues. V trimming: 0 bases; J trimming: 2 bases; junction bases outside the gene matches: 4. The CDR3: CASSVEGTANTEAFF. CDR3 DNA: TGTGCCAGCAGCGTAGAAGGGACAGCCAACACTGAAGCTTTCTTT.

The sample holds one count of this clone. V and J are TRBV7-2 and TRBJ2-5; 12 bases fit TRBD2. V trimming: 5 bases; J trimming: 7 bases; junction bases outside the gene matches: 2. Per germline, CDR1 SGHTA and CDR2 FQGNSA. This CDR3 is 13 amino acids long. The CDR3 sequence is CASSTLAGGTQYF. CDR3 DNA sequence: TGTGCCAGCAGCACACTAGCGGGGGGGACCCAGTACTTC.